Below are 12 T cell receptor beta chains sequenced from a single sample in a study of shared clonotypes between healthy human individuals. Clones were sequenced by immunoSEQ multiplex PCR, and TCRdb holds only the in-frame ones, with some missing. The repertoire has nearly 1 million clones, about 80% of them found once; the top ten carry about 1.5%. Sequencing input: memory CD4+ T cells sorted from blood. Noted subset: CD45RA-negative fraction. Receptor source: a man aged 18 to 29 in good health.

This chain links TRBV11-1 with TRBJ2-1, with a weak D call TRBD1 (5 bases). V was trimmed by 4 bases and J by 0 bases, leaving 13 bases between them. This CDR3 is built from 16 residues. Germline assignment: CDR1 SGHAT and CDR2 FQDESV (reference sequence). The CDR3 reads CASSSRAPNSYNEQFF. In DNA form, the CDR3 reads TGTGCCAGCAGCTCCAGGGCCCCTAACTCCTACAATGAGCAGTTCTTC.

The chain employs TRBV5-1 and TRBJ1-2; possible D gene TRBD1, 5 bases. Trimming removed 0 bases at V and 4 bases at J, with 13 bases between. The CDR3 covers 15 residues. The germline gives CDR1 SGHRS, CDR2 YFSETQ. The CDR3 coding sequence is TGCGCCAGCAGCTTGGATGCAGGGTCAATCTATGGCTACACCTTC. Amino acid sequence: CASSLDAGSIYGYTF.

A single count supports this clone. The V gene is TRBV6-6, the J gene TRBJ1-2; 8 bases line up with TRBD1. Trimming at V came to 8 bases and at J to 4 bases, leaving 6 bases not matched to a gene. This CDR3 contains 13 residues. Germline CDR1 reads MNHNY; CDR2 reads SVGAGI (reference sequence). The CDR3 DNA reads TGTGCCAGCCAGGGACAGGTTGGCTATGGCTACACCTTC. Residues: CASQGQVGYGYTF.

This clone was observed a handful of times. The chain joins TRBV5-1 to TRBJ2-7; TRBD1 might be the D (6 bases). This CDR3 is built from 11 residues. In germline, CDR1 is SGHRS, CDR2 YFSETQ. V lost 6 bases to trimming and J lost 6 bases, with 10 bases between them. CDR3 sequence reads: CASTGGREQYF. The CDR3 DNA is TGCGCCAGCACTGGGGGCCGCGAGCAGTACTTC.

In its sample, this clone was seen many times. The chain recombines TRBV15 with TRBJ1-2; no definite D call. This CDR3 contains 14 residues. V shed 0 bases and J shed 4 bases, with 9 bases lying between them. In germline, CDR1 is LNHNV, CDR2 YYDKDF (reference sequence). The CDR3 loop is CATSRDREVYGYTF. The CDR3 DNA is TGTGCCACCAGCAGAGACCGGGAAGTCTATGGCTACACCTTC.

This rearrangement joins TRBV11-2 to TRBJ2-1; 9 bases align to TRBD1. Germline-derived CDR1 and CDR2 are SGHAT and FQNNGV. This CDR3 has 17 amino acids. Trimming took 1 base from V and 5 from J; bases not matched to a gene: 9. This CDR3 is CASSLGTGQGGNNEQFF. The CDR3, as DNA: TGTGCCAGCAGCTTAGGGACGGGACAGGGAGGAAACAATGAGCAGTTCTTC.

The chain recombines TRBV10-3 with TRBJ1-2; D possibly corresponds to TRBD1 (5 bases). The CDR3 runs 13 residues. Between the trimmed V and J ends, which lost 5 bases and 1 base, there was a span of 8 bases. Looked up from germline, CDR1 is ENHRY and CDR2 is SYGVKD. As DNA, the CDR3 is TGTGCCATCAGTCTACAGGATAACTATGGCTACACCTTC. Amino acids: CAISLQDNYGYTF.

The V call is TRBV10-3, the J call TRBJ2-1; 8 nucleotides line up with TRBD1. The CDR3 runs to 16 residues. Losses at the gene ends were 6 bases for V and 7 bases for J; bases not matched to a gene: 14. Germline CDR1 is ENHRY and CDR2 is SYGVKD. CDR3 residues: CAIRESQGGKSNEQFF. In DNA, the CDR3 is TGTGCCATCAGAGAATCACAGGGGGGAAAATCAAATGAGCAGTTCTTC.

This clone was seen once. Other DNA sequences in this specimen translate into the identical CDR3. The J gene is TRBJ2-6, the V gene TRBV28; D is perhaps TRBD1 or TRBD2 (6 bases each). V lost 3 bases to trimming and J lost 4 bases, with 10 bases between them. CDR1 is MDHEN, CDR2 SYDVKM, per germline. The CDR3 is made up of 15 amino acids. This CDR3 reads CASSLGGAGANVLTF. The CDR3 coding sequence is TGTGCCAGCAGTTTGGGGGGCGCAGGGGCCAACGTCCTGACTTTC. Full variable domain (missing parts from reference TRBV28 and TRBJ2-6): DVKVTQSSRYLVKRTGEKVFLECVQDMDHENMFWYRQDPGLGLRLIYFSYDVKMKEKGDIPEGYSVSREKKERFSLILESASTNQTSMYLCASSLGGAGANVLTFGAGSRLTVL.

The DNA for the CDR3 is TGCGCCAGCAGCCAAGACAATTACTCTGGAAACACCATATATTTT. Protein: CASSQDNYSGNTIYF. The V gene is TRBV4-3, the J gene TRBJ1-3; D is uncertain. The CDR3 sequence is 15 residues long. Looked up from germline, CDR1 is LGHNA and CDR2 is YSLEER. V dropped 0 bases and J dropped 0 bases, with 6 bases sitting between them.

The CDR3 sequence: CASSVSGGPYNEQFF. The CDR3 coding sequence is TGTGCCAGCAGCGTTAGCGGGGGCCCCTACAATGAGCAGTTCTTC. The chain has TRBV7-2 and TRBJ2-1; 9 bases line up with TRBD2. V dropped 5 bases and J dropped 2; count of bases not matched to a gene: 4. This CDR3 has 15 residues. The germline CDR1 and CDR2 sequences are SGHTA and FQGNSA.

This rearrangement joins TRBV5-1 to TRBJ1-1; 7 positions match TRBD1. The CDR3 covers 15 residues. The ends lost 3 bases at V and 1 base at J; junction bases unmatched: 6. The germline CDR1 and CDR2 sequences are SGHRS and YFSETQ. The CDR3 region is CASSSAGGANTEAFF. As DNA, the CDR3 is TGCGCCAGCAGCTCCGCAGGGGGTGCGAACACTGAAGCTTTCTTT.